The 29 T cell receptor beta chains listed next were all sequenced from one sample in a study of T cells in Graves' hyperthyroidism and ophthalmopathy. Researchers amplified the TCR beta CDR3 regions from RNA transcripts. The HTBI primer set drove a first-round RT-PCR of the TCR CDR3. From the multiplex PCR reads, TCRdb called clonotypes with MiXCR, one entry per CDR3 protein. The data show hundreds of thousands of distinct CDR3 sequences, approximately 14% seen once. The sample was blood. These receptors were obtained from a woman aged 40 to 50 with Graves' ophthalmopathy.

This clonotype turned up a few times. V is TRBV15 and J is TRBJ2-5, with TRBD2 matching over 16 bases. J gave up 5 bases and V 3 bases, and 6 bases lay outside the gene matches. The length of the CDR3 is 17 residues. Germline CDR1 and CDR2: LNHNV and YYDKDF (reference sequence). The CDR3 DNA is TGTGCCACCAGCAGGAGGGGACTAGCGGGAGGGCGGGAGACCCAGTACTTC. The encoded protein is CATSRRGLAGGRETQYF.

The V gene is TRBV20-1, the J gene TRBJ2-5; D might be TRBD2 (7 bases). Germline CDR1 and CDR2: DFQATT and SNEGSKA (reference sequence). V was clipped by 6 bases and J by 0 bases, with 14 bases between them. The CDR3 runs to 14 residues. The CDR3 DNA is TGCAGTGCCGGAGGGGGGGCCTACCAAGAGACCCAGTACTTC. Translation gives CSAGGGAYQETQYF.

This clonotype was observed many times. The rearrangement links TRBV19 to TRBJ2-5; D may be TRBD1 (6 bases). Trimming left V 6 bases short and J 1 base short, with 15 bases between. Germline CDR1 reads LNHDA; CDR2 reads SQIVND (reference sequence). This CDR3 comprises 15 residues. CDR3 DNA: TGTGCCAGTAGCCTGACCCAGGGGATCCAAGAGACCCAGTACTTC. Translation gives CASSLTQGIQETQYF.

This clonotype was found a few times. The chain has TRBV6-2 or TRBV6-3 and TRBJ2-2; 7 nucleotides match TRBD1. There are 15 residues in the CDR3. V shed 2 bases and J 4 bases; nucleotides not matched to a gene: 4. Germline assignment: CDR1 MNHEY and CDR2 SVGEGT. CDR3 coding DNA: TGTGCCAGCAGTTACCTGACAGGGCGCACCGGGGAGCTGTTTTTT. It yields the protein CASSYLTGRTGELFF.

The CDR3 here is CSANGGNYGYTF. The CDR3 coding sequence is TGCAGCGCCAATGGGGGGAACTATGGCTACACCTTC. This rearrangement joins TRBV29-1 to TRBJ1-2; a weak D match, TRBD1 (5 bases). Trimming took 7 bases from V and 2 from J, leaving 11 bases between them. The V gene's germline CDR1 is SQVTM and CDR2 ANQGSEA. The CDR3 covers 12 residues.

V usage is TRBV7-9 and J usage is TRBJ2-5, with 10 positions matching TRBD2. Per the germline V gene, CDR1 is SEHNR and CDR2 is FQNEAQ (reference sequence). This CDR3 contains 15 residues. Trimming removed 0 bases from V and 4 bases from J; junction bases left unmatched: 2. The CDR3 reads CASSLASSGRETQYF. The CDR3 nucleotides read TGTGCCAGCAGCTTAGCGTCTAGCGGGAGAGAGACCCAGTACTTC.

This clonotype was recorded many times. The V call is TRBV24-1, the J call TRBJ2-5; D perhaps matches TRBD1 (6 bases). Trimming took off 8 bases at V and 0 bases at J, with 9 bases between the two ends. The CDR3 has 13 amino acids. Germline CDR1 KGHDR, CDR2 SFDVKD. The CDR3, as DNA: TGTGCCACCACGAGGGGGTACCAAGAGACCCAGTACTTC. This encodes CATTRGYQETQYF.

The chain recombines TRBV28 with TRBJ1-5; possible D gene TRBD1, 5 bases. Trimming took off 7 bases at V and 10 bases at J, with 23 bases between the two ends. This CDR3 spans 15 amino acids. CDR1 and CDR2 (germline): MDHEN, SYDVKM. The CDR3 coding sequence is TGTGCCAGCACCCCCCCCGGGACGGGACGGAGACCCCAGCATTTT. Protein: CASTPPGTGRRPQHF. The full variable domain, completed using reference TRBV28 and TRBJ1-5, is DVKVTQSSRYLVKRTGEKVFLECVQDMDHENMFWYRQDPGLGLRLIYFSYDVKMKEKGDIPEGYSVSREKKERFSLILESASTNQTSMYLCASTPPGTGRRPQHFGDGTRLSIL.

The chain links TRBV11-1 to TRBJ1-2; a possible D gene is TRBD1 (5 bases). Germline V CDR1 and CDR2: SGHAT, FQDESV (reference sequence). The V and J ends lost 6 bases and 4 bases respectively, with 21 bases between them. The CDR3 is 16 amino acids. CDR3 bases: TGTGCCAGCAGTCTAGCGGGGGGGGAAAAAATCTATGGCTACACCTTC. The encoded protein is CASSLAGGEKIYGYTF.

There are many counts of this clonotype. This chain joins TRBV29-1 and TRBJ2-5; D is undetermined. In germline, CDR1 is SQVTM, CDR2 ANQGSEA. There are 13 residues in the CDR3. The V end lost 7 bases, the J end lost 1 base, and 13 bases lay between the germline ends. CDR3 nucleotides: TGCAGCGCCTCAGTCCTAGTCCAAGAGACCCAGTACTTC. Translated: CSASVLVQETQYF.

This clonotype was seen a handful of times. The chain recombines TRBV19 with TRBJ1-2, with D possibly TRBD1 on 5 matching bases. Germline V gene lookup returns CDR1 LNHDA and CDR2 SQIVND (reference sequence). There are 12 residues in the CDR3. The germline V and J ends were trimmed by 9 bases and 6 bases, with 14 bases remaining between them. CDR3 region: CASTQAQNGYTF. CDR3 nucleotide sequence: TGTGCCAGCACACAGGCCCAGAATGGCTACACCTTC.

There are many counts of this clonotype. The genes are TRBV6-5 and TRBJ2-7, with D maybe TRBD1 (6 bases). The CDR3 covers 13 residues. CDR1 and CDR2 from the germline V gene are MNHEY and SVGAGI. V lost 5 bases, J lost 3 bases, and 11 bases lay in between. This chain's CDR3 is CASSRGTNYEQYF. The CDR3 region has the DNA TGTGCCAGCAGTCGTGGGACAAACTACGAGCAGTACTTC.

Concerning this clonotype itself: A much more abundant neighbour one base away suggests this may be a read error. The V gene is TRBV18, the J gene TRBJ1-5; weak D call: TRBD1 (5 bases). Germline V gene data show CDR1 as KGHSH and CDR2 as LQKENI. The CDR3 spans 14 residues. This CDR3 reads CASSRGEGRQPRHF. The CDR3 bases are TGTGCCAGCTCACGGGGGGAGGGCAGGCAGCCCCGGCATTTT.

There are many counts of this clonotype. The CDR3 nucleotides are TGTGCCAGCAGTTCAGGGGCCGCTAATGGAAACACCATATATTTT. Its translation is CASSSGAANGNTIYF. The chain has TRBV28 and TRBJ1-3, with D maybe TRBD1 (6 bases). The CDR3 totals 15 residues. Per germline, CDR1 MDHEN and CDR2 SYDVKM. Trimming stripped 4 bases from V and 3 bases from J, with 13 bases between.

In its sample, this clonotype was seen many times. This chain links TRBV12-3 or TRBV12-4 with TRBJ2-7; 13 nucleotides agree with TRBD2. This CDR3 comprises 16 residues. J gave up 7 bases and V 6 bases, and 12 bases lay outside the gene matches. CDR3 sequence: CASSSRGLAGSQEQYF. For the CDR3, the DNA is TGTGCCAGCAGCAGCCGGGGACTAGCGGGGTCCCAGGAGCAGTACTTC.

This clonotype appeared a few times. The J gene is TRBJ2-1, the V gene TRBV20-1; 9 nucleotides match TRBD2. There are 14 residues in the CDR3. Germline lookup yields CDR1 DFQATT and CDR2 SNEGSKA (reference sequence). Trimming took 6 bases from V and 3 from J; bases not matched to a gene: 6. CDR3 residues: CSAPPSGDYNEQFF. DNA of the CDR3: TGCAGTGCCCCCCCTAGCGGGGACTACAATGAGCAGTTCTTC.

In its sample, this clonotype was seen many times. The rearrangement joins TRBV20-1 to TRBJ2-6, with 12 positions matching TRBD2. CDR1 is DFQATT, CDR2 SNEGSKA, per germline (reference sequence). The CDR3 length is 16 residues. The V and J ends lost 3 bases and 3 bases, in that order; junction bases with no gene match: 3. The chain's CDR3 is CSASLAGGVGANVLTF. Here the CDR3 DNA reads TGCAGTGCTAGCCTAGCGGGAGGGGTTGGGGCCAACGTCCTGACTTTC.

This clonotype was detected many times. This chain joins TRBV12-3 or TRBV12-4 and TRBJ1-1; weak D call: TRBD1 (6 bases). V was cut by 2 bases and J by 1 base, with 11 bases left in between. This CDR3 has 15 amino acids. CDR3 residues: CASSLSGDKNTEAFF. In DNA form, the CDR3 reads TGTGCCAGCAGTTTATCAGGGGACAAGAACACTGAAGCTTTCTTT.

This clonotype was counted at least ten times. The CDR3 region is CASSALTPNTEAFF. CDR3 DNA: TGTGCCAGCAGTGCCCTCACTCCGAACACTGAAGCTTTCTTT. The chain links TRBV6-2 or TRBV6-3 to TRBJ1-1; D not certain. Germline V gene lookup returns CDR1 MNHEY and CDR2 SVGEGT. This CDR3 has 14 amino acids. Trimming pared 5 bases from V and 1 base from J, leaving 11 bases between.

This clonotype was seen many times. The gene calls are TRBV24-1 and TRBJ1-5, with no clear D. CDR1 KGHDR and CDR2 SFDVKD come from the germline V gene. V lost 1 base to trimming and J lost 5 bases, with 8 bases between them. The CDR3 has 14 residues. The CDR3 DNA follows: TGTGCCACCAGTGATTTAACAGCGCATCAGCCCCAGCATTTT. Encoded protein: CATSDLTAHQPQHF.

This rearrangement joins TRBV6-1 to TRBJ2-5, with 7 bases aligning to TRBD1. The CDR3 spans 14 residues. Trimming took 6 bases from V and 5 from J; bases not matched to a gene: 9. Per the germline V gene, CDR1 is MNHNS and CDR2 is SASEGT. Here the CDR3 DNA reads TGTGCCAGCAGGCCGGGACAGCTAGTTGAGACCCAGTACTTC. As protein: CASRPGQLVETQYF.

This clonotype was seen repeatedly, ten times or more. The rearrangement joins TRBV12-3 or TRBV12-4 to TRBJ2-7; D is ambiguous. The CDR3 contains 11 residues. Trimming took off 3 bases at V and 6 bases at J, with 6 bases between the two ends. The CDR3 region has the DNA TGTGCCAGCAGTTTCCGGACCGAGCAGTACTTC. This encodes CASSFRTEQYF.

Ten or more counts support this clonotype. Its ends do not fully match the called genes, so a read error is possible. This chain uses TRBV11-2 with TRBJ2-7, with TRBD1 identical over 11 bases. Germline V lookup: CDR1 SGHAT, CDR2 FQNNGV. The CDR3 runs to 16 residues. The CDR3 loop is CASSLEGGQGAYEQYF. As DNA, the CDR3 is TGTGCCAGCAGCCTAGAGGGGGGACAGGGGGCCTACGAGCAGTACTTC.

This clonotype has a count of ten or more. This chain links TRBV20-1 with TRBJ2-7, with 9 bases fitting TRBD2. The ends lost 0 bases at V and 4 bases at J; junction bases unmatched: 1. CDR3 size: 13 residues. Per germline, CDR1 DFQATT and CDR2 SNEGSKA (reference sequence). The CDR3 spells CSAREAGGYEQYF. The CDR3 coding sequence is TGCAGTGCTAGAGAGGCGGGAGGGTACGAGCAGTACTTC.

This clonotype was recorded many times. The chain uses TRBV7-2 and TRBJ2-5, with 9 bases that match TRBD1. Germline V gene data show CDR1 as SGHTA and CDR2 as FQGNSA. V lost 5 bases, J lost 5 bases, and 9 bases stayed unmatched. CDR3 length: 15 residues. Here the CDR3 reads CASSASTGGHETQYF. For the CDR3, the DNA is TGTGCCAGCAGCGCCTCCACAGGGGGCCATGAGACCCAGTACTTC.

This clonotype has at least ten counts. The V gene is TRBV9, the J gene TRBJ2-7; no firm D call. V lost 4 bases and J 1 base, leaving 12 bases between the germline ends. The CDR3 is 14 amino acids. Germline values: CDR1 SGDLS, CDR2 YYNGEE. For the CDR3, the DNA is TGTGCCAGCAGCTTTAGTCACACTTCCTACGAGCAGTACTTC. As protein: CASSFSHTSYEQYF.

This clonotype appeared many times. The CDR3, as DNA: TGTGCCAGCAGCGTAGGAAGGGGCACCGGGGGAGAGCAGTACTTC. It specifies CASSVGRGTGGEQYF. The chain has TRBV9 and TRBJ2-7, with D perhaps TRBD2 (6 bases). The ends were cut back, 0 bases at V and 7 bases at J, with 17 bases in the middle. Germline values: CDR1 SGDLS, CDR2 YYNGEE. The CDR3 runs to 15 residues.

This clonotype was picked up many times. The chain has TRBV30 and TRBJ1-5, with TRBD1 as a possible D gene (6 bases). V lost 4 bases and J lost 5, with 12 bases in between. There are 13 residues in the CDR3. CDR1 GTSNPN and CDR2 SVGIG come from the germline V gene (reference sequence). The CDR3 region is CAWNRDVDQPQHF. CDR3 in DNA: TGTGCCTGGAACAGGGACGTGGATCAGCCCCAGCATTTT.

The sample holds many counts of this clonotype. The chain carries TRBV30 and TRBJ2-7, with D possibly matching TRBD1 (6 bases). The CDR3 extends over 13 amino acids. The V and J ends lost 3 bases and 0 bases respectively, with 9 bases between them. The germline V gene encodes CDR1 GTSNPN and CDR2 SVGIG (reference sequence). The CDR3 bases are TGTGCCTGGAGCAGGGGAGTCTCCTACGAGCAGTACTTC. Translated: CAWSRGVSYEQYF.